The 3 T cell receptor beta chains below come from one sample, sequenced in a study of molecular identifiers for immune sequencing clone quantification. Each CDR3 protein gets one entry after TCRdb re-called the PCR reads with MiXCR. Among hundreds of thousands of distinct CDR3 sequences listed, roughly 25% were seen once. The material sequenced was naive CD8+ T cells from blood, with Jurkat cell RNA spiked in. Noted subset: FACS-sorted CD8+CD4-CCR7+CD45RA+ naive T cells. The receptors derive from a human donor in good health. Some libraries in this study had Jurkat cell RNA spiked in.

This clonotype was observed a few times. The V and J genes are TRBV7-9 and TRBJ2-7; D is uncertain. Germline V gene lookup returns CDR1 SEHNR and CDR2 FQNEAQ (reference sequence). The V end was cut by 6 bases, the J end by 9 bases, with 18 bases between. The CDR3 extends over 13 amino acids. The CDR3 DNA is TGTGCCAGCAGTTCTACCAGCGCCGAGGTGCAGTACTTC. Its protein is CASSSTSAEVQYF.

Notes on this clonotype: A read error may explain this, as a much larger clone is one base away. The rearrangement uses TRBV20-1 and TRBJ1-1; 10 positions agree with TRBD1. Germline CDR1 DFQATT, CDR2 SNEGSKA (reference sequence). The CDR3 contains 13 residues. The CDR3 sequence is CGARDGTGVGAFF. CDR3 nucleotide sequence: TGCGGTGCTAGAGACGGGACAGGGGTAGGGGCTTTCTTT.

In the case of this clonotype: In this CDR3 the conserved last residue, phenylalanine or tryptophan, is missing, so a read error is likely. The chain couples TRBV30 to TRBJ2-1, with 7 bases aligning to TRBD2. Germline CDR1 and CDR2: GTSNPN and SVGIG (reference sequence). With 3 bases clipped from V and 5 bases from J, the junction kept 1 base outside the gene matches. CDR3 length: 12 amino acids. Written as DNA, the CDR3 is TGTGCCTGGAGGCTAGCGGACAATGAGCAGTTCCTC. Translated: CAWRLADNEQFL.